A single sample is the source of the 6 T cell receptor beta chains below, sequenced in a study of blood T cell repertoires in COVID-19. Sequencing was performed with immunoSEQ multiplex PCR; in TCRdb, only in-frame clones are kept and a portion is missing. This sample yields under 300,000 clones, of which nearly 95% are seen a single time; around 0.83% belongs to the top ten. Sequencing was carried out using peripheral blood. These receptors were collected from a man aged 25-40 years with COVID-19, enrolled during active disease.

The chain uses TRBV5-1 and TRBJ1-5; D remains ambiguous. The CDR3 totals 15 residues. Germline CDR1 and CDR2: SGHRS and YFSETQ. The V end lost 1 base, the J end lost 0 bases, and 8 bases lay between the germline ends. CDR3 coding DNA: TGCGCCAGCAGCTTGAGTACAGATAGCAATCAGCCCCAGCATTTT. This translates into CASSLSTDSNQPQHF.

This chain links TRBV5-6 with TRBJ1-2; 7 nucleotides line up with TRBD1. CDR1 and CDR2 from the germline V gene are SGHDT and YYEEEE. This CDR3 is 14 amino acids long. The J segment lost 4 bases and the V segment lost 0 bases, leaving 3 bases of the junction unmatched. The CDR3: CASSLEQGPYGYTF. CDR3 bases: TGTGCCAGCAGCTTGGAACAGGGGCCCTATGGCTACACCTTC.

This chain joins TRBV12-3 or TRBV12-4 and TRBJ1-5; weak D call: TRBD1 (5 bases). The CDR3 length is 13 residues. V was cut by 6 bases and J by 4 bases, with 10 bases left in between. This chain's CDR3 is CASSVRGNQPQHF. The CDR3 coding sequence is TGTGCCAGCAGCGTCCGGGGGAATCAGCCCCAGCATTTT.

The CDR3 region is CASSYRTGEGVGNQPQHF. For the CDR3, the DNA is TGTGCCAGCAGTTACCGGACAGGGGAAGGGGTTGGCAATCAGCCCCAGCATTTT. The chain combines TRBV6-2 or TRBV6-3 with TRBJ1-5, with 9 bases aligning to TRBD1. After removal of 2 bases from V and 2 bases from J, the junction contained 10 bases not matched to a gene. Germline CDR1 reads MNHEY; CDR2 reads SVGEGT. The CDR3 runs to 18 residues.

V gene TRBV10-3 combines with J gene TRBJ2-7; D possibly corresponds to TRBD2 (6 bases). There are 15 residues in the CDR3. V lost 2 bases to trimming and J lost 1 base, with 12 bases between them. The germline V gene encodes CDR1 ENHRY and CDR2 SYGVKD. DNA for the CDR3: TGTGCCATCAGTGAGCAGGGCGGGGTATCCTACGAGCAGTACTTC. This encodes CAISEQGGVSYEQYF.

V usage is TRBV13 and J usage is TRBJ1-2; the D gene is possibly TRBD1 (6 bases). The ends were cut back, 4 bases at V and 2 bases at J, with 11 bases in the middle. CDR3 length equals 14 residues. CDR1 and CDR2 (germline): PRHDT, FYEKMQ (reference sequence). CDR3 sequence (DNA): TGTGCCAGCAGCTCTGGGGGCAGCAACTATGGCTACACCTTC. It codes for CASSSGGSNYGYTF. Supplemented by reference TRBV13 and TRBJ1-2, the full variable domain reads AAGVIQSPRHLIKEKRETATLKCYPIPRHDTVYWYQQGPGQDPQFLISFYEKMQSDKGSIPDRFSAQQFSDYHSELNMSSLELGDSALYFCASSSGGSNYGYTFGSGTRLTVV.